This T cell receptor beta chain was sequenced during a study of CD8+ T cells in alopecia areata. Sequencing used cDNA as its template, made by extracting RNA and reverse transcribing it. Produced via immunoSEQ multiplex PCR; TCRdb's table is partial and in-frame only. Seen here are tens of thousands of clones, about three fifths observed once, and the top ten hold more than 15%. The germline gives CDR1 SNHLY, CDR2 FYNNEI. Trimming removed 7 bases at V and 7 bases at J, with 14 bases between. The CDR3 runs to 13 residues. The clonotype comes from a human donor with alopecia areata. The sequencing used CD8+ T cells sorted from blood, collected at week 0. J is TRBJ2-1 and V is TRBV2; no clear D gene. CDR3 sequence reads: CASNEGMGNEQFF. The CDR3 DNA is TGTGCCAGCAACGAAGGGATGGGGAATGAGCAGTTCTTC. The entire variable domain, with the rest obtained from reference TRBV2 and TRBJ2-1, is as follows: EPEVTQTPSHQVTQMGQEVILRCVPISNHLYFYWYRQILGQKVEFLVSFYNNEISEKSEIFDDQFSVERPDGSNFTLKIRSTKLEDSAMYFCASNEGMGNEQFFGPGTRLTVL.